The present T cell receptor beta chain was sequenced within a study of shared clonotypes between healthy human individuals. Study-level information: Per donor, CD8 memory used one plate, CD8 naive used two, CD4 memory used three and CD4 naive used three.

To note about this clone: Its antigen is as yet unknown.

Study-wide results and caveats: Naive subsets usually exceeded memory subsets in estimated richness.

DNA at about 210 ng, 25,000 to 35,000 T cell genomes, went into sorted-subset replicate PCRs. Study processing details: ImmunoSEQ gave junction-only sequences without quality scores, so filtering differed. TCRdb keeps only in-frame clones here, not all; method: immunoSEQ multiplex PCR. For V, J and clone size, that table is used; D and trimming come from the DNA. The sample lists about 680,000 clones; 92% were seen once. From germline, CDR1 is SGDLS and CDR2 YYNGEE. The V and J ends lost 3 bases and 8 bases respectively, with 15 bases between them. This CDR3 comprises 14 residues. Naive CD8 populations comprised CD45RO-negative cells positively selected for CCR7, excluding terminally differentiated effector memory CD45RA+ cells.

The gene calls are TRBV9 and TRBJ2-1; perhaps TRBD2 as D (6 bases). The source is a man aged 30 to 39 in good health. The specimen sequenced was naive CD8+ T cells sorted from blood. The CDR3 loop is CASSAPGGYDEQFF. As DNA, the CDR3 is TGTGCCAGCAGCGCACCCGGGGGTTACGATGAGCAGTTCTTC. Full variable domain (remainder filled in from reference TRBV9 and TRBJ2-1): DSGVTQTPKHLITATGQRVTLRCSPRSGDLSVYWYQQSLDQGLQFLIQYYNGEERAKGNILERFSAQQFPDLHSELNLSSLELGDSALYFCASSAPGGYDEQFFGPGTRLTVL.